Each of the 10 T cell receptor beta chains below was sequenced from the same sample in a study of T cell repertoires in cytomegalovirus infection. TCRdb passed the reads through MiXCR, listing each CDR3 protein once. The sample lists about 830,000 distinct CDR3 sequences, around a third occurring once. These TCRs' antigens remain unknown. Here the sequenced sample was cultured CD8+ T cells from PBMCs, taken from culture after CMV antigen stimulation. These receptors were collected from a human donor in good health (CMV status not recorded). Some clones in this sample may be carry-over from other donors' samples.

The chain joins TRBV4-1 to TRBJ1-1, with D possibly matching TRBD1 (5 bases). CDR1 is MGHRA and CDR2 is YSYEKL in the germline V gene. Trimming removed 4 bases at V and 4 bases at J, with 16 bases between. CDR3 size: 15 residues. The CDR3 bases are TGCGCCAGCAGCCCAGACATAGAGGGGTCCACTGAAGCTTTCTTT. This translates into CASSPDIEGSTEAFF.

The chain combines TRBV6-2 or TRBV6-3 with TRBJ2-5; 11 nucleotides line up with TRBD1. V gave up 6 bases and J gave up 5 bases; unmatched junction bases: 11. The CDR3 runs to 16 residues. Germline loops: CDR1 MNHEY, CDR2 SVGEGT. The CDR3 DNA is TGTGCCAGCAGACCACTAAGGACAGGGGGCTGGGAGACCCAGTACTTC. Protein sequence: CASRPLRTGGWETQYF.

The chain is built from TRBV7-2 and TRBJ2-2; maybe TRBD1 (6 bases). Germline V gives CDR1 SGHTA, CDR2 FQGNSA. Trimming shortened V by 4 bases and J by 3 bases, and 12 bases separated the two germline ends. The CDR3 totals 15 residues. The CDR3 DNA follows: TGTGCCAGCAGCTCCGAGGGGACATACACCGGGGAGCTGTTTTTT. The encoded protein is CASSSEGTYTGELFF.

V is TRBV4-1 and J is TRBJ1-1; possible D gene TRBD1, 6 bases. Germline V CDR1 and CDR2: MGHRA, YSYEKL. Trimming pared 3 bases from V and 3 bases from J, leaving 26 bases between. This CDR3 region has 19 residues. The CDR3: CASSHKLITGTTSDTEAFF. CDR3 sequence (DNA): TGCGCCAGCAGCCACAAGTTAATAACAGGGACTACATCGGACACTGAAGCTTTCTTT.

Turning to this clonotype: Its ends do not fully match the called genes, so a read error is possible. The chain employs TRBV13 and TRBJ2-5; TRBD1 agrees at 8 bases. The CDR3 is made up of 15 amino acids. Germline CDR1 and CDR2: PRHDT and FYEKMQ (reference sequence). The CDR3 DNA reads as TGTGCCAACAGCCCGGACAGGGTCGGCCAAGAGACCCAGTACTTC. Protein sequence: CANSPDRVGQETQYF.

The gene calls are TRBV19 and TRBJ1-1; 12 positions match TRBD1. CDR3 size: 14 residues. V shed 9 bases, J shed 7 bases, and the junction held 9 bases outside the gene matches. CDR1 and CDR2 (germline): LNHDA, SQIVND (reference sequence). The CDR3 DNA follows: TGTGCCAGCAGACCGGGACAGGGGGCGGTTGAAGCTTTCTTT. Protein: CASRPGQGAVEAFF.

Only a few counts were recorded for this clonotype. This rearrangement joins TRBV19 to TRBJ1-1; 8 bases align to TRBD1. The V and J ends lost 5 bases and 7 bases, in that order; junction bases with no gene match: 9. Germline lookup yields CDR1 LNHDA and CDR2 SQIVND (reference sequence). This CDR3 region has 14 residues. CDR3 in amino acids: CASSSSTGVDEAFF. CDR3 DNA sequence: TGTGCCAGTAGTTCCTCGACAGGGGTAGATGAAGCTTTCTTT.

J is TRBJ2-5 and V is TRBV7-3; D is uncertain. The CDR3 is 13 amino acids. Trimming removed 5 bases from V and 0 bases from J, with 7 bases in between. The germline V gene encodes CDR1 SGHTA and CDR2 FQGTGA. CDR3 sequence: CASSADYQETQYF. The CDR3 nucleotides read TGTGCCAGCAGCGCCGACTACCAAGAGACCCAGTACTTC.

The chain links TRBV7-4 to TRBJ1-5, with D unclear. The CDR3 has 15 amino acids. The V gene lost 1 base and the J gene lost 1 base, with 8 bases spanning the gap. Germline V CDR1 and CDR2: SGHVT, SQSDAQ. Here the CDR3 DNA reads TGTGCCAGCAGCTTAGGGTTCGGGAGCAATCAGCCCCAGCATTTT. It encodes CASSLGFGSNQPQHF.

The chain combines TRBV12-3 or TRBV12-4 with TRBJ2-2; unclear D gene. The length of the CDR3 is 13 residues. Trimming took 5 bases from V and 6 from J, leaving 10 bases between them. This CDR3 reads CASSPLNAGELFF. CDR3 coding DNA: TGTGCCAGCAGTCCGCTTAACGCCGGGGAGCTGTTTTTT.